This T cell receptor beta chain was observed in a study of long-term antiretroviral therapy in people with HIV. From germline, CDR1 is LNHDA and CDR2 SQIVND (reference sequence). CDR3 length: 15 amino acids. V shed 5 bases, J shed 2 bases, and the junction held 2 bases outside the gene matches. The study, taken as a whole, reports: The study found narrower CDR3 length ranges in HIV repertoires than in controls. ART adherence, viral resistance and therapy changes were undocumented. Blood dates from about 2003 to 2018, possibly under older ART regimens.

Note on this clone: Its antigen is undetermined.

It was version v3.0 of the immunoSEQ assay that was run at survey level. Method: immunoSEQ multiplex PCR; TCRdb's copy keeps in-frame clones and lacks some. The sample has about 24,000 clones, 90% to 95% seen once; the top ten hold 2% to 2.5%. The chain recombines TRBV19 with TRBJ1-4; 10 bases agree with TRBD1. This receptor was obtained from a woman between 50 and 59 years old with HIV. The specimen was unsorted PBMCs, collected about 4.7 years after starting antiretroviral therapy. Here the CDR3 DNA reads TGTGCCAGTAGTGGGACAGGGGTGACTAATGAAAAACTGTTTTTT. This translates into CASSGTGVTNEKLFF.